The T cell receptor beta chain described here comes from a study of regulatory T cells in long-lasting Graves disease (TCRdb year 2021). Regarding the complete study: Newly diagnosed Graves' disease patients had taken antithyroid drugs for less than 3 months. This study used TCR sequencing and RNA sequencing of peripheral blood to compare persistent Graves' disease patients against newly diagnosed Graves' disease patients. The study took place in China and was registered as a clinical trial. A total of about 35 samples underwent TCR sequencing, from about 13 patients with persistent Graves' disease and some 20 patients with newly diagnosed Graves' disease. The full study reports these points: Persistent patients shared more public clonotypes among themselves (fewer than 3,000) than newly diagnosed patients did (more than 950). The small sample size was acknowledged by the authors as a limitation that may reduce accuracy. Preferential use of TRBV28, TRBJ1-2 and TRBJ2-5 was observed in persistent disease, whereas TRBV20-1 and TRBJ2-1 were favored in newly diagnosed disease. Persistent Graves' disease patients showed lower TCR Shannon entropy and fewer highly expanded clones than newly diagnosed patients, suggesting clonal expansion. Only the TCR beta chain was sequenced and analyzed. Only peripheral blood was studied, because thyroid tissue, the primary lesion, was inaccessible.

Taken from cysteine to phenylalanine, the CDR3 has 14 residues. CDR3 DNA is the only sequence kept; it has 42 bases, read in frame from the first base. Via the germline V gene (reference sequence), CDR1 is DFQATT and CDR2 SNEGSKA. Trimming costs V 5 bases and J 2 bases, and their ends lie 14 bases apart. According to the study, the label for this sample's time point signals: newly diagnosed GD, antithyroid drugs for less than 3 months. RNA was extracted from PBMCs in TRIzol for both TCR sequencing and RNA sequencing. Graves' disease was diagnosed according to American Thyroid Association guidelines. Patients for the study were recruited at an endocrinology department in Xi'an, China. From each patient, around 9 milliliters of peripheral blood was collected into an EDTA anticoagulant tube. Ficoll Paque Plus density gradient separation was used to isolate PBMCs, and no further T cell sorting was done. An Agilent 2100 Bioanalyzer and agarose gel were used to check RNA quality, while a NanoDrop 2000 measured RNA concentration.

This clonotype was counted many times. Its cognate antigen has yet to be identified. Base qualities are not at hand, and no much larger clone is one base apart. Library method: multiplex PCR. The listed sequencing device is Illumina HiSeq 4000. To build TCR beta libraries, CDR3 regions were amplified by Arm-PCR using iRepertoire HTBI primers. Before sequencing, the PCR products went through gel purification. Per the original workflow: A total of 62 TRBV and under 15 TRBJ segments were identified across samples and were used for gene usage analysis of CDR3 amino acid clonotypes. COPE and FqMerger were used to merge filtered high-quality paired reads into contigs. BLAST was used to align contigs to IMGT TRBV, TRBD and TRBJ reference genes, and CDR3 was defined according to IMGT. Clonotypes above 0.1% frequency were classified as highly expanded clones. Shannon entropy served as the measure of repertoire diversity, while the Gini coefficient captured V-J evenness. A clonotype was considered public if more than one individual shared it. Clones were called with MiXCR by TCRdb after fastp trimmed the public reads at Q25, and only in-frame beta chains were retained. Entries that share a CDR3 protein sequence are merged under the most common genes and DNA. The V and J calls follow TCRdb's processing rather than the paper's. The sample table shows 350,000 to 450,000 distinct CDR3 sequences, and around 15% are seen once. Jointly, the top ten make up 25% to 30% of the sample.

The data were also submitted as part of a second study, on T cells in Graves' hyperthyroidism and ophthalmopathy. The second paper further reports: Stable Graves' hyperthyroidism was defined as no progression to ophthalmopathy during 18 months of follow-up. The hyperthyroidism patients were between 18 and 65 years old and newly diagnosed, with a disease duration of less than 2 months. The study excluded patients with uncontrolled infections, other autoimmune diseases, pregnancy or lactation. Diagnoses were based on clinical symptoms, serum thyroxine and TRAb, thyroid ultrasound and orbital computed tomography. The TCR CDR3 was subjected to a first round of RT-PCR using the HTBI primer set and the Qiagen OneStep RT-PCR kit. Most expanded thyroid clonotypes (frequency above 0.001) were also detected in blood, a finding suggesting that blood repertoires may reflect thyroid immune responses. A 13 V-J signature model separated ophthalmopathy from stable hyperthyroidism, with around 90% sensitivity and about 81% specificity in cross-validation and 80%/75% in testing. In validation, progression to ophthalmopathy was predicted by the model with nearly 71% sensitivity and nearly 75% specificity, a median of approximately 6.5 months before onset. To identify TCR V-J signatures that set the groups apart, the researchers used a discovery cohort of 100 patients, made up of under 45 with Graves' ophthalmopathy and some 60 with stable Graves' hyperthyroidism. An independent validation cohort of under 20 hyperthyroidism patients and about 16 patients who later progressed to ophthalmopathy tested prospective prediction of ophthalmopathy. The roughly 94 discovery patients were randomly split 7:3 into training and test sets. The study also compared thyroid tissue and blood T-cell repertoires from a handful of Graves' hyperthyroidism patients. Once sampling was done, hyperthyroidism patients were given methimazole at a starting dose of 30 mg daily, whereas ophthalmopathy patients were given high-dose intravenous methylprednisolone. A second multiplex PCR round built the libraries, followed by size selection and purification. The libraries were sequenced on an Illumina HiSeq2000 using paired-end 100 bp reads. SOAPnuke was used to process the raw data, throwing out any read that contained adapters or uncalled bases, had a mean Phred below 15, or lacked an exact constant-primer or identifier match. High-quality paired reads were merged using COPE v1.2.5, and each unique nucleotide sequence was defined as a clonotype. Clonotypes were aligned to IMGT TRBV, TRBD and TRBJ reference segments using MiTCR v1.1. The analysis included only V-J combinations with a frequency above 0.0001, which together covered around 99% of the repertoires. The TCS score was defined as F50 (clonal expansion) divided by E x V (chaos), with BLOSUM62-based TCRdist calculated between CDR3 peptides within each V-J. Welch's t-statistics and random forest reduced fewer than 550 V-J features to 10 to 15, which were used in a naive Bayes classifier (R e1071). No statistical method was used to set the sample size in advance, and investigators knew the group allocation. The paper reports TCR Vbeta CDR3 sequencing of over 130 peripheral blood samples: approximately 41 ophthalmopathy, fewer than 85 hyperthyroidism and roughly 17 progressor patients.

The sequence was collected from a man aged 40-50 years with Graves disease. Donor details come from another sample of the same person, matched by shared clones. Sequenced here: peripheral blood mononuclear cells (PBMCs), sampled at new diagnosis, from a patient treated with antithyroid drugs. The sequence joins TRBV20-1 to TRBJ2-3; the D gene is possibly TRBD1 or TRBD2, with 5 bases matching each. The bases are TGCAGTGCTCAAAGTTGGGGGTTCACAGATACGCAGTATTTT. Its protein reads: CSAQSWGFTDTQYF.